The T cell receptor beta chain described here comes from a study of cytomegalovirus exposure and HLA in healthy donors. Regarding the study as a whole: Several of the most significant clusters appeared linked to common viral pathogens, based on a later analysis. Several V segments, TRBV6-2 and TRBV6-3 among them, could not be told apart and were dropped.

Germline CDR1 and CDR2: MNHNY and SVGAGI (reference sequence). The CDR3 is 12 amino acids. The V and J ends lost 4 bases and 6 bases respectively, with 9 bases between them. Notes on this clone: Its antigen remains unidentified.

Researchers ran the PCR with 60 Vbeta and 13 Jbeta primers. Produced via immunoSEQ multiplex PCR; TCRdb's table is partial and in-frame only. The repertoire table contains about 54,000 clones. The chain joins TRBV6-6 to TRBJ1-1; D unresolved. What was sequenced was PBMCs. The sequence was obtained from a woman aged 40 to 55 in good health and CMV-seronegative. CDR3 nucleotides: TGTGCCAGCAGTTGGGAGCTGCCTGAAGCTTTCTTT. Encoded protein: CASSWELPEAFF.